This T cell receptor beta chain was retrieved from a study of response to subunit inactivated influenza vaccine. This clonotype was counted ten times or more. Its antigen remains unidentified. TCRdb reprocessed the RT-PCR reads with MiXCR, giving one entry per CDR3 protein. The data hold a few hundred thousand distinct CDR3 sequences, with 20% to 25% observed a single time. With 0 bases removed from V and 8 bases from J, the gap between germline ends came to 9 bases. The germline CDR1 and CDR2 sequences are SGDLS and YYNGEE. This CDR3 spans 14 amino acids. Study-wide findings and caveats: With each seasonal influenza vaccination, the authors suggested, few new T cells are recruited.

This chain connects TRBV9 to TRBJ1-6, with D possibly matching TRBD1 (5 bases). The clonotype was recovered from a man between 50 and 75 years old who received an inactivated influenza vaccine. This specimen was PBMCs from blood, taken roughly 20 months after vaccination. CDR3 in amino acids: CASSVGVRDSPLHF. CDR3 nucleotide sequence: TGTGCCAGCAGCGTAGGGGTCAGGGATTCACCCCTCCACTTT.